This T cell receptor beta chain comes out of a study of T cell responses to AZD1222 COVID-19 vaccine (dated by TCRdb to the early 2020s). About the study as a whole: TCR sequencing was performed for about 240 trial participants, of whom approximately 200 were given two doses of AZD1222 and about 25 were given two doses of MenACWY control vaccine. Trial participants were enrolled by age into 18-55, 56-69 and 70-plus year subgroups, with roughly 160, 29 and 62 TCR-sequenced participants respectively. Summary of the overall study and its limitations: Only a handful of AZD1222 recipients were SARS-CoV-2 seropositive at baseline, limiting conclusions about previously exposed vaccinees. In the small 56-69-year group, the increase in depth fell short of significance, most likely because of low power. A significant rise in spike-specific TCR breadth and depth was observed after two AZD1222 doses relative to day 0 and relative to MenACWY recipients. Nearly half of unique spike-specific TCRs reportedly recognized epitopes outside regions mutated in the B.1.351 and B.1.1.7 variants. Most participants were white British and females outnumbered males, and the authors suggested that clonal diversity may have been underestimated. No day 14 peak-response samples were available, so repertoires were characterized only after the peak T cell response. Vaccine-associated CD4 TCRs spanned the whole spike protein, with dominant responses in regions 160-218 and 743-854.

Including cysteine and phenylalanine, the CDR3 has 15 amino acids. Only the CDR3 part of the read is kept: 45 bases, read in frame from the first base. Trimming takes 4 bases from V and 9 bases from J, and the germline ends sit 16 bases apart. Looking up the germline V gene (reference sequence) yields CDR1 WNHNN and CDR2 SYGVQD. The CDR3 regions of human TCRbeta chains were analyzed by immunosequencing. Per the original workflow: Repertoire TCRs were checked for matches against a reference library of SARS-CoV-2-specific TCRs that had been generated using the MIRA antigen-specificity platform. Breadth was defined as the fraction of unique TCRs that were SARS-CoV-2-associated. Depth was defined as the fraction of total T cells that were SARS-CoV-2-associated. Using the MIRA data, each spike-specific TCR was mapped to the spike region that the TCR reacts to and placed in a CD4 or CD8 class. Log10-transformed breadth and depth values were compared by one-way ANOVA with Sidak's multiple comparisons tests. This immuneACCESS table, as held by TCRdb, lists in-frame sequences with V and J called but not all clones. Of the missing ones, under half trace to an unresolved V gene in checked studies; the others have no known cause. V, J and clone size reflect that table, while D and trimming were determined from the DNA. The sample contains roughly 120,000 clones, approximately 94% of them found a single time. The ten largest clones represent 2.9% of the sample.

Notes on this clone: This clone's antigen is unknown. Per-nucleotide qualities are absent, and no much larger clonotype sits a single base away.

The time point label for this specimen denotes: about 28 days (+/-7) after the second vaccine dose. Because spike-specific TCR depth and breadth did not differ between the two schedules, AZD1222 recipients who got a second dose at roughly 4 weeks were pooled with those who got a second dose at roughly 12 weeks. Samples from vaccinated people were obtained from the UK trials COV001 and COV002, which included a single-blind randomized controlled phase 2/3 trial of AZD1222 (ChAdOx1 nCoV-19) in healthy adults. Trial participant PBMC samples were collected at day 0 and day 28 after the second dose for TCRbeta chain sequencing.

This TCR came from an adult who received the AZD1222 COVID-19 vaccine. The sequence links TRBV10-1 to TRBJ1-6; TRBD1 is perhaps the D gene, given 5 matching bases. The sequencing here drew on peripheral blood, taken 28 days after the second AZD1222 dose. In nucleotides, the sequence is TGCGCCAGCAGTGGCCCCGGGGACGGCAGTTCACCCCTCCACTTT. This sequence encodes CASSGPGDGSSPLHF.